Sequencing of this T cell receptor (beta chain) was carried out in a study of blood T cell repertoires in COVID-19. About the research overall: Samples of COVID-19 (acute and convalescent) were obtained from the United States, Italy and Spain. The cDNA or gDNA used as material had been derived from T cells, B-cell-depleted T cells, or PBMCs.

J was trimmed by 5 bases and V by 2 bases; bases with no gene match: 13. From germline, CDR1 is MNHEY and CDR2 SVGEGT. The CDR3 has 19 amino acids. This clone was seen only once. Profiling relied on immunoSEQ multiplex PCR, and the TCRdb table lists in-frame clones only, not all of them. This sample has about 97,000 clones, with 90% found just once. The TCR sequence derives from a man aged 60 to 69 with acute or convalescent COVID-19. The J gene is TRBJ2-3, the V gene TRBV6-2 or TRBV6-3, with TRBD2 identical over 13 bases. Input material: peripheral blood. This CDR3 is CASSYPLLLAGGRRDTQYF. DNA of the CDR3: TGTGCCAGCAGTTACCCCCTCCTACTAGCGGGGGGGCGTAGAGATACGCAGTATTTT.